The 13 T cell receptor beta chains below come from one sample, sequenced in a study of T cells after yellow fever vaccination. TCRdb reprocessed the 5' RACE reads via MiXCR and lists one record per CDR3 protein. The table shows more than 110,000 distinct CDR3 sequences, with 6.6% occurring only once. The starting material was CD4+ T cells sorted from PBMCs, obtained 10 days after the yellow fever booster vaccination. The receptors stem from a man younger than 45 who received the YFV17D yellow fever vaccine.

The chain's CDR3 is CASSYNRGLIHEQYF. The CDR3 bases are TGCGCCAGCAGTTATAACAGGGGACTGATCCACGAGCAGTACTTC. V usage is TRBV5-1 and J usage is TRBJ2-7; D perhaps matches TRBD1 (7 bases). Germline V gives CDR1 SGHRS, CDR2 YFSETQ. The CDR3 covers 15 residues. The germline V and J ends were trimmed by 5 bases and 5 bases, with 20 bases remaining between them. The full variable domain, rest sourced from reference TRBV5-1 and TRBJ2-7, is KAGVTQTPRYLIKTRGQQVTLSCSPISGHRSVSWYQQTPGQGLQFLFEYFSETQRNKGNFPGRFSGRQFSNSRSEMNVSTLELGDSALYLCASSYNRGLIHEQYFGPGTRLTVT.

This clonotype has a count of ten or more. The genes are TRBV29-1 and TRBJ2-2, with 7 bases identical to TRBD1. Germline-derived CDR1 and CDR2 are SQVTM and ANQGSEA. The CDR3 runs 14 residues. The V segment lost 4 bases and the J segment 6 bases; nucleotides outside the gene matches: 8. The CDR3 nucleotides read TGCAGCGTTGGACAGGGCGGTTTTGCCGGGGAGCTGTTTTTT. Protein sequence: CSVGQGGFAGELFF.

Ten or more counts support this clonotype. The chain combines TRBV20-1 with TRBJ2-1; TRBD2 matches 7 bases. Losses at the gene ends were 5 bases for V and 5 bases for J; bases not matched to a gene: 12. CDR3 size: 15 residues. CDR1 is DFQATT and CDR2 is SNEGSKA in the germline V gene (reference sequence). The CDR3 coding sequence is TGCAGTGCTTCTGCTTTACTAGCGCGAGACAATGAGCAGTTCTTC. It specifies CSASALLARDNEQFF.

Ten or more counts support this clonotype. V usage is TRBV20-1 and J usage is TRBJ2-1; tentatively, D is TRBD1 or TRBD2 (5 bases each). Germline V gives CDR1 DFQATT, CDR2 SNEGSKA (reference sequence). The V end lost 0 bases, the J end lost 4 bases, and 16 bases lay between the germline ends. CDR3 length: 16 residues. The chain's CDR3 is CSARDQSDWGYNEQFF. Written as DNA, the CDR3 is TGCAGTGCTAGAGATCAGTCGGACTGGGGGTACAATGAGCAGTTCTTC.

This clonotype was picked up a small number of times. The rearrangement joins TRBV4-3 to TRBJ1-2, with TRBD1 as a possible D gene (5 bases). The CDR3 consists of 15 residues. V dropped 0 bases and J dropped 8 bases, with 16 bases sitting between them. CDR1 and CDR2 (germline): LGHNA, YSLEER. The CDR3 nucleotides read TGCGCCAGCAGCCAAGATTGGACAACTCGCCGGGGCTACACCTTC. This sequence encodes CASSQDWTTRRGYTF.

This clonotype was seen ten or more times. This sequence joins TRBV7-2 and TRBJ2-3; TRBD1 agrees at 8 bases. This CDR3 is built from 14 residues. Germline V gene sequence: CDR1 SGHTA, CDR2 FQGNSA. The ends lost 3 bases at V and 4 bases at J; junction bases unmatched: 3. The CDR3 DNA reads TGTGCCAGCAGCTTCAACAGGGGGGCAGATACGCAGTATTTT. Amino acids: CASSFNRGADTQYF.

The chain employs TRBV20-1 and TRBJ2-5, with D hard to call. The CDR3 has 13 residues. The ends were cut back, 2 bases at V and 0 bases at J, with 7 bases in the middle. Germline assignment: CDR1 DFQATT and CDR2 SNEGSKA (reference sequence). The CDR3: CSARSDYQETQYF. CDR3 nucleotide sequence: TGCAGTGCTAGAAGTGACTACCAAGAGACCCAGTACTTC.

This clonotype was observed many times. J is TRBJ2-7 and V is TRBV20-1; perhaps D is TRBD1 or TRBD2 (6 bases each). The CDR3 totals 14 residues. Germline V lookup: CDR1 DFQATT, CDR2 SNEGSKA (reference sequence). V was clipped by 4 bases and J by 3 bases, with 16 bases between them. CDR3: CSANPRRGIYEQYF. CDR3 bases: TGCAGTGCTAACCCCCGGAGGGGGATCTACGAGCAGTACTTC.

This clonotype was observed at least ten times. The chain has TRBV29-1 and TRBJ2-5; D gene ambiguous. The V end lost 4 bases, the J end lost 4 bases, and 10 bases lay between the germline ends. The germline CDR1 and CDR2 sequences are SQVTM and ANQGSEA. The CDR3 has 12 residues. In DNA, the CDR3 is TGCAGCGTTGTTCCCCCGGGAGAGACCCAGTACTTC. Encoded protein: CSVVPPGETQYF.

This clonotype was observed at least ten times. This rearrangement joins TRBV7-2 to TRBJ2-2; possibly TRBD2 for D (6 bases). The CDR3 runs 15 residues. CDR1 is SGHTA, CDR2 FQGNSA, per germline. Trimming removed 1 base from V and 11 bases from J, with 17 bases in between. CDR3 protein: CASSLDGGNKRELFF. CDR3 nucleotide sequence: TGTGCCAGCAGCTTAGACGGGGGAAACAAGCGCGAGCTGTTTTTT. Filled out from reference TRBV7-2 and TRBJ2-2, the complete variable domain reads GAGVSQSPSNKVTEKGKDVELRCDPISGHTALYWYRQSLGQGLEFLIYFQGNSAPDKSGLPSDRFSAERTGGSVSTLTIQRTQQEDSAVYLCASSLDGGNKRELFFGEGSRLTVL.

This clonotype was counted at least ten times. The rearrangement links TRBV28 to TRBJ1-1; TRBD1 matches at 7 bases. V trimming: 5 bases; J trimming: 12 bases; junction bases outside the gene matches: 12. Per the germline V gene, CDR1 is MDHEN and CDR2 is SYDVKM. CDR3 length: 13 residues. For the CDR3, the DNA is TGTGCCAGCAGTACCTCGACAGGGACCGAAACTTTCTTT. This sequence encodes CASSTSTGTETFF. The whole variable domain, remainder taken from reference TRBV28 and TRBJ1-1, is DVKVTQSSRYLVKRTGEKVFLECVQDMDHENMFWYRQDPGLGLRLIYFSYDVKMKEKGDIPEGYSVSREKKERFSLILESASTNQTSMYLCASSTSTGTETFFGQGTRLTVV.

In its sample, this clonotype was seen a few times. This chain links TRBV5-4 with TRBJ2-5, with D possibly TRBD1 on 6 matching bases. The CDR3 totals 14 residues. The V gene lost 4 bases and the J gene lost 2 bases, with 12 bases spanning the gap. From germline, CDR1 is SGHNT and CDR2 YYREEE (reference sequence). The CDR3 region is CASSRDTKQETQYF. CDR3 DNA sequence: TGTGCCAGCAGCCGGGACACGAAACAAGAGACCCAGTACTTC.

This clonotype was recorded many times. The chain uses TRBV7-9 and TRBJ2-4; D is possibly TRBD1 or TRBD2 (6 bases each). The CDR3 runs to 16 residues. Trimming pared 7 bases from V and 1 base from J, leaving 17 bases between. CDR1 is SEHNR and CDR2 is FQNEAQ in the germline V gene (reference sequence). CDR3 sequence: CASMRVGGLAKNIQYF. DNA of the CDR3: TGTGCCAGCATGCGCGTTGGGGGGCTGGCCAAAAACATTCAGTACTTC.